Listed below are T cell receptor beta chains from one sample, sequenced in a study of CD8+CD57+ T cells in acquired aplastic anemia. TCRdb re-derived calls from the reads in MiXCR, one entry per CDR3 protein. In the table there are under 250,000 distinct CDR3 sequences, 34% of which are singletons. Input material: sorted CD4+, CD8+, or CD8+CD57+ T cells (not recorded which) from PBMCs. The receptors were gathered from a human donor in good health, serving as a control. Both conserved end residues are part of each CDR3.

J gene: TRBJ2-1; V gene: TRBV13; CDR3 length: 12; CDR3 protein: CASSSGYNEQFF
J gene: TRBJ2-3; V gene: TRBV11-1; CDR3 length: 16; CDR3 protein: CASSPPRDRGPDTQYF
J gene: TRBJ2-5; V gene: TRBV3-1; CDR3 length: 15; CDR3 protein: CASSLHRGGPETQYF
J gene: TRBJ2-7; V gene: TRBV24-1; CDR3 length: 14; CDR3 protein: CATSDSGSTYEQYF
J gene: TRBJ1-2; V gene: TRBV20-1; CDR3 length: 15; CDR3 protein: CSARASVDRGSGYTF
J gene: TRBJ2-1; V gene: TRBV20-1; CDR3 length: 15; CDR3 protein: CSARTSGGPYNEQFF
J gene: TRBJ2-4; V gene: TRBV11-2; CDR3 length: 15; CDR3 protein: CASSTNSGGRNIQYF
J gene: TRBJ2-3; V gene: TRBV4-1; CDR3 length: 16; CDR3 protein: CASSQVGGRGLYTQYF
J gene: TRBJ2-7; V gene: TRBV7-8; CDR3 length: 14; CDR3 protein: CASSGTAVSYEQYF
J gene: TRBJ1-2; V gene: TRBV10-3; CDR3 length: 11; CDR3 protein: CASSYNSGYTF
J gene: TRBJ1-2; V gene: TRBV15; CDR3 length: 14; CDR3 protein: CATSRGGGTYGYTF
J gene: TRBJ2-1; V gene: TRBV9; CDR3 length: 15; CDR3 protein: CASSQTSGGAREQFF
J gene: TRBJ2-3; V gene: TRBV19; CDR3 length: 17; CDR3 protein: CASSSRGQGVVADTQYF
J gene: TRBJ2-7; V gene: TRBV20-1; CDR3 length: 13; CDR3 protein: CSAREGGRNEQYF
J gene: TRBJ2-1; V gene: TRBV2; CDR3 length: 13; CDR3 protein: CASRPGGRNEQFF
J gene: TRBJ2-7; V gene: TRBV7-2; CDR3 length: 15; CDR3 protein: CASSFLTGGNYEQYF
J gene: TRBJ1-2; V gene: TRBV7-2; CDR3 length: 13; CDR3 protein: CASSHPGSYGYTF
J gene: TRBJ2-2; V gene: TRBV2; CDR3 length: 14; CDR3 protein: CASSPGTGSGELFF
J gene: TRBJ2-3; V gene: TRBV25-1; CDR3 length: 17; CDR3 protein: CASSSGDRVTFTDTQYF
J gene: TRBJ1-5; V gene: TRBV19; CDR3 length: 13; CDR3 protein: CASSIEGQQPQHF